This T cell receptor (beta chain) derives from a study of persistence of HIV-infected CD4 T cells. Across the whole study: Donors were ART-treated; their CMV- and Gag-responding CD4+ T cells were isolated. A median of 8 years of suppressive ART preceded sampling.

Study-wide points: TCR analyses could not target the rare provirus-carrying CMV-responding cells.

With regard to this clone: Its target is not known.

Sequencing used immunoSEQ version 4 in survey mode. Data came from immunoSEQ multiplex PCR; TCRdb stores just in-frame clones and leaves some out. This table has tens of thousands of clones, roughly 77% appearing once. The germline V and J ends were trimmed by 1 base and 8 bases, with 9 bases remaining between them. Germline CDR1 is MNHNS and CDR2 is SASEGT. There are 13 residues in the CDR3. Overlapping HIV-1 Gag 15-mer peptides at 0.8 to 1 ug per peptide per mL were used. CD40L/CD69 double-negative CD45RO-high memory CD4+ T cells were collected. The chain joins TRBV6-1 to TRBJ2-1, with D unclear. This sequence originates from an adult man with HIV who was CMV-seropositive. This specimen was CD4+ T cells sorted from PBMCs after roughly 18-hour stimulation, taken from a patient who received antiretroviral therapy. The CDR3 is CASSEGYYDEQFF. Written as DNA, the CDR3 is TGTGCCAGCAGTGAAGGGTATTATGATGAGCAGTTCTTC.